Shown below are 17 T cell receptor beta chains from a single sample sequenced in a study of CD8 T cells in Susac syndrome. RNA amounts of roughly 0.5 to 1 ug underwent reverse transcription with random hexamers. MiXCR was run by TCRdb on the immunoSEQ multiplex PCR reads, yielding one entry per CDR3 protein. The table lists around 69,000 distinct CDR3 sequences, approximately 94% of them singletons. What was sequenced was CD8+ T cells from PBMCs. These receptors came from a human donor with Susac syndrome.

Here the CDR3 DNA reads TGTGCCAGCAGCTTACAGCTAACGAACACCGGGGAGCTGTTTTTT. Translation gives CASSLQLTNTGELFF. This sequence joins TRBV7-2 and TRBJ2-2; D unclear. Germline assignment: CDR1 SGHTA and CDR2 FQGNSA. Trimming pared 2 bases from V and 0 bases from J, leaving 7 bases between. This CDR3 has 15 residues.

V gene TRBV4-2 combines with J gene TRBJ2-1; 9 bases agree with TRBD1. The ends lost 4 bases at V and 6 bases at J; junction bases unmatched: 10. Germline V gene lookup returns CDR1 LGHNA and CDR2 YNFKEQ. The CDR3 is 16 residues long. The CDR3 loop is CASSRVPGTGSNEQFF. The CDR3 nucleotides are TGTGCCAGCAGCCGCGTCCCCGGGACAGGGAGCAATGAGCAGTTCTTC.

This clonotype showed up just a few times. V usage is TRBV5-4 and J usage is TRBJ1-4; no firm D call. Per the germline V gene, CDR1 is SGHNT and CDR2 is YYREEE (reference sequence). The CDR3 is 14 amino acids. Trimming took off 4 bases at V and 5 bases at J, with 12 bases between the two ends. The CDR3: CASSGDGGNEKLFF. CDR3 coding DNA: TGTGCCAGCAGCGGAGACGGCGGAAATGAAAAACTGTTTTTT.

J is TRBJ1-2 and V is TRBV28; D unresolved. This CDR3 spans 12 amino acids. V shed 6 bases and J shed 6 bases, with 11 bases lying between them. Germline CDR1 MDHEN, CDR2 SYDVKM. The CDR3 loop reads CASSFSVNGYTF. Here the CDR3 DNA reads TGTGCCAGCAGCTTCTCTGTAAATGGCTACACCTTC.

The chain employs TRBV6-5 and TRBJ2-2, with D unresolved. Trimming stripped 2 bases from V and 4 bases from J, with 8 bases between. The CDR3 spans 14 residues. Germline V gives CDR1 MNHEY, CDR2 SVGAGI. CDR3 sequence: CASSYRQTTGELFF. In nucleotides, the CDR3 is TGTGCCAGCAGTTACAGGCAGACCACCGGGGAGCTGTTTTTT.

The chain is built from TRBV28 and TRBJ2-1; tentatively, D is TRBD1 (5 bases). The length of the CDR3 is 14 residues. Trimming removed 5 bases from V and 8 bases from J, with 16 bases in between. Germline V gene data show CDR1 as MDHEN and CDR2 as SYDVKM. CDR3 residues: CASSPTQIGDEQFF. The CDR3 DNA is TGTGCCAGCAGTCCAACGCAGATAGGGGATGAGCAGTTCTTC.

This clonotype was counted once. The V and J genes are TRBV9 and TRBJ1-1; the D gene is possibly TRBD1 (6 bases). The CDR3 contains 15 residues. V was pared by 0 bases and J by 0 bases, with 9 bases between. Germline V gives CDR1 SGDLS, CDR2 YYNGEE. CDR3 coding DNA: TGTGCCAGCAGCGTAGATGGGGGCTTGAACACTGAAGCTTTCTTT. It yields the protein CASSVDGGLNTEAFF.

The chain joins TRBV12-3 or TRBV12-4 to TRBJ1-6; no reliable D call. The ends were cut back, 5 bases at V and 6 bases at J, with 11 bases in the middle. CDR3 length: 14 residues. The CDR3 coding sequence is TGTGCCAGCAGTATCTTCCCCCTTAATTCACCCCTCCACTTT. Amino acids: CASSIFPLNSPLHF.

The chain joins TRBV15 to TRBJ1-4; no firm D call. Germline CDR1 is LNHNV and CDR2 is YYDKDF (reference sequence). The CDR3 extends over 13 amino acids. Trimming took off 4 bases at V and 4 bases at J, with 7 bases between the two ends. CDR3 nucleotide sequence: TGTGCCACCAGCAAGGACTTTAATGAAAAACTGTTTTTT. It is translated as CATSKDFNEKLFF. Based on the CDR3 plus reference TRBV15 and TRBJ1-4, the full variable domain is DAMVIQNPRYQVTQFGKPVTLSCSQTLNHNVMYWYQQKSSQAPKLLFHYYDKDFNNEADTPDNFQSRRPNTSFCFLDIRSPGLGDTAMYLCATSKDFNEKLFFGSGTQLSVL.

J is TRBJ2-3 and V is TRBV5-4, with D unresolved. There are 14 residues in the CDR3. V was cut by 0 bases and J by 2 bases, with 7 bases left in between. The germline V gene has CDR1 SGHNT and CDR2 YYREEE (reference sequence). The CDR3 coding sequence is TGTGCCAGCAGCTTGGGGTCGTACACAGATACGCAGTATTTT. Encoded protein: CASSLGSYTDTQYF.

The chain uses TRBV20-1 and TRBJ2-1; D unresolved. Trimming shortened V by 6 bases and J by 1 base, and 7 bases separated the two germline ends. The CDR3 has 12 residues. Germline CDR1 is DFQATT and CDR2 is SNEGSKA (reference sequence). The CDR3 spells CSAQGSYNEQFF. As DNA, the CDR3 is TGCAGTGCGCAAGGGTCCTACAATGAGCAGTTCTTC.

This chain joins TRBV6-5 and TRBJ2-2; tentative D call: TRBD2 (5 bases). Trimming took 3 bases from V and 3 from J, leaving 8 bases between them. The CDR3 spans 14 residues. The germline gives CDR1 MNHEY, CDR2 SVGAGI. CDR3 protein: CASSYAGDTGELFF. The CDR3 DNA follows: TGTGCCAGCAGTTATGCCGGGGACACCGGGGAGCTGTTTTTT.

The CDR3 sequence: CSARTGSHYEQYF. The CDR3 bases are TGCAGTGCTAGAACAGGCAGCCACTACGAGCAGTACTTC. The V and J genes are TRBV20-1 and TRBJ2-7, with a tentative D call TRBD1 (5 bases). Germline-derived CDR1 and CDR2 are DFQATT and SNEGSKA (reference sequence). The V and J ends lost 2 bases and 3 bases respectively, with 11 bases between them. The CDR3 spans 13 residues.

The V and J genes are TRBV5-4 and TRBJ2-2; 7 positions agree with TRBD2. CDR1 and CDR2 (germline): SGHNT, YYREEE (reference sequence). This CDR3 is 15 amino acids long. V trimming: 4 bases; J trimming: 3 bases; junction bases outside the gene matches: 6. The CDR3 here is CASSPGGPDTGELFF. The CDR3 DNA reads as TGTGCCAGCAGCCCGGGGGGTCCGGACACCGGGGAGCTGTTTTTT.

Only a few counts were recorded for this clonotype. The chain recombines TRBV7-2 with TRBJ1-2; D possibly corresponds to TRBD1 (6 bases). The CDR3 spans 14 residues. Germline CDR1 is SGHTA and CDR2 is FQGNSA. The V end lost 0 bases, the J end lost 4 bases, and 9 bases lay between the germline ends. In DNA, the CDR3 is TGTGCCAGCAGCTTAGCCAGGGGTACCTATGGCTACACCTTC. The encoded protein is CASSLARGTYGYTF.

The V gene is TRBV19, the J gene TRBJ2-3, with D unclear. The CDR3 sequence is 14 residues long. Trimming removed 3 bases at V and 2 bases at J, with 9 bases between. The germline V gene has CDR1 LNHDA and CDR2 SQIVND (reference sequence). The CDR3 here is CASSIPGYTDTQYF. CDR3 sequence (DNA): TGTGCCAGTAGTATCCCCGGTTACACAGATACGCAGTATTTT.

The sample holds one count of this clonotype. V gene TRBV4-3 combines with J gene TRBJ1-1, with 8 bases lining up with TRBD1. V gave up 0 bases and J gave up 0 bases; unmatched junction bases: 6. This CDR3 region has 17 residues. Germline-derived CDR1 and CDR2 are LGHNA and YSLEER. The CDR3 DNA follows: TGCGCCAGCAGCCAAGATCAACAGGGGGTGATGAACACTGAAGCTTTCTTT. Residues: CASSQDQQGVMNTEAFF.